A single sample is the source of the 29 T cell receptor beta chains below, sequenced in a study of CD8 T cells in ankylosing spondylitis. TCRdb analysed the 5' RACE reads with MiXCR anew, one entry per CDR3 protein. The sample lists about 150,000 distinct CDR3 sequences; around 42% were seen once. The specimen sequenced was synovial fluid, either unsorted or a sorted T cell fraction (not recorded which). The receptors derive from a male donor with ankylosing spondylitis.

The chain employs TRBV27 and TRBJ1-2; the D is unclear. From germline, CDR1 is MNHEY and CDR2 SMNVEV (reference sequence). V lost 1 base and J lost 6, with 12 bases in between. This CDR3 region has 14 residues. The CDR3 loop is CASSLYPGGHGYTF. Here the CDR3 DNA reads TGTGCCAGCAGTTTATATCCAGGAGGTCATGGCTACACCTTC.

The chain recombines TRBV6-2 or TRBV6-3 with TRBJ2-2, with TRBD2 matching over 7 bases. Per the germline V gene, CDR1 is MNHEY and CDR2 is SVGEGT. The length of the CDR3 is 15 residues. V dropped 2 bases and J dropped 5; count of bases not matched to a gene: 5. CDR3 region: CASSYRTSATGELFF. CDR3 nucleotide sequence: TGTGCCAGCAGTTACAGAACTAGCGCAACCGGGGAGCTGTTTTTT.

The chain carries TRBV7-9 and TRBJ2-7; 7 bases match TRBD1. Trimming at V came to 5 bases and at J to 4 bases, leaving 14 bases not matched to a gene. CDR3 length: 16 residues. Germline CDR1 and CDR2: SEHNR and FQNEAQ (reference sequence). Here the CDR3 reads CASSKHRDRTVYEQYF. The CDR3 DNA reads TGTGCCAGCAGCAAACACCGGGACAGAACTGTATACGAGCAGTACTTC.

This clonotype was seen only a few times. The chain joins TRBV6-4 to TRBJ2-1; 12 nucleotides line up with TRBD2. The CDR3 length is 15 residues. The germline V gene has CDR1 MRHNA and CDR2 SNTAGT. V shed 3 bases, J shed 8 bases, and the junction held 5 bases outside the gene matches. The CDR3 loop reads CASSEAASGRDEQFF. CDR3 in DNA: TGTGCCAGCAGTGAAGCAGCTAGCGGGAGGGATGAGCAGTTCTTC.

There are a few counts of this clonotype. The rearrangement uses TRBV6-5 and TRBJ2-2; no reliable D call. The V gene lost 2 bases and the J gene lost 3 bases, with 10 bases spanning the gap. The germline V gene encodes CDR1 MNHEY and CDR2 SVGAGI. The CDR3 is 15 residues long. This chain's CDR3 is CASSYGVGDTGELFF. The CDR3 DNA follows: TGTGCCAGCAGTTACGGGGTCGGCGACACCGGGGAGCTGTTTTTT.

This clonotype appeared a few times. V is TRBV20-1 and J is TRBJ2-1; 13 bases match TRBD2. The junction had 9 bases not matched to a gene; V was cut back by 7 bases and J by 6 bases. CDR3 length: 15 amino acids. Germline V gene lookup returns CDR1 DFQATT and CDR2 SNEGSKA (reference sequence). Here the CDR3 reads CSETLAGGRTNEQFF. The CDR3 nucleotides are TGCAGTGAAACACTAGCGGGGGGGAGAACCAATGAGCAGTTCTTC.

The gene calls are TRBV11-1 and TRBJ1-1; TRBD1 matches at 12 bases. Germline CDR1 reads SGHAT; CDR2 reads FQDESV (reference sequence). The CDR3 loop spans 18 amino acids. The J segment lost 4 bases and the V segment lost 2 bases, leaving 11 bases of the junction unmatched. The CDR3 protein is CASSLHRDRGPGVTEAFF. As DNA, the CDR3 is TGTGCCAGCAGCTTACATCGGGACAGGGGGCCGGGGGTCACTGAAGCTTTCTTT.

This rearrangement joins TRBV12-3 or TRBV12-4 to TRBJ2-2; D gene unclear. Trimming stripped 5 bases from V and 7 bases from J, with 8 bases between. This CDR3 spans 12 amino acids. In DNA form, the CDR3 reads TGTGCCAGCAGTCCCTTCCTCGGGGAGCTGTTTTTT. It yields the protein CASSPFLGELFF.

The gene calls are TRBV4-3 and TRBJ2-1; perhaps TRBD2 as D (5 bases). The CDR3 loop spans 16 amino acids. V lost 2 bases and J lost 4, with 15 bases in between. Germline CDR1 and CDR2: LGHNA and YSLEER. CDR3 region: CASSQRGYGFYNEQFF. The CDR3 DNA is TGCGCCAGCAGCCAAAGAGGGTATGGGTTTTACAATGAGCAGTTCTTC.

The V call is TRBV10-2, the J call TRBJ1-1; possibly TRBD1 for D (6 bases). Per the germline V gene, CDR1 is WSHSY and CDR2 is SAAADI. V lost 4 bases and J lost 11, with 20 bases in between. CDR3 length equals 14 residues. CDR3: CASSASGARRDAFF. DNA for the CDR3: TGCGCCAGCAGTGCGTCGGGGGCCCGAAGGGACGCTTTCTTT.

This clonotype was recorded a few times. This chain joins TRBV20-1 and TRBJ1-5; D not resolved. Trimming pared 1 base from V and 7 bases from J, leaving 8 bases between. The CDR3 is made up of 12 amino acids. CDR1 is DFQATT, CDR2 SNEGSKA, per germline (reference sequence). For the CDR3, the DNA is TGCAGTGCTAGAGGATTAGAACAGCCCCAGCATTTT. Amino acid sequence: CSARGLEQPQHF.

The sample holds a few counts of this clonotype. The V gene is TRBV7-2, the J gene TRBJ2-3; D assignment may be TRBD1 or TRBD2 (5 bases each). Germline CDR1 and CDR2: SGHTA and FQGNSA. The CDR3 is made up of 18 amino acids. Between the trimmed V and J ends, which lost 2 bases and 2 bases, there was a span of 20 bases. The CDR3 spells CASSLPNEGLQSTDTQYF. DNA of the CDR3: TGTGCCAGCAGCTTACCGAATGAGGGGTTACAGTCCACAGATACGCAGTATTTT.

The V and J genes are TRBV4-1 and TRBJ2-7; D possibly uses TRBD1 or TRBD2 (5 bases each). V was clipped by 3 bases and J by 2 bases, with 17 bases between them. Per the germline V gene, CDR1 is MGHRA and CDR2 is YSYEKL. This CDR3 has 16 amino acids. The CDR3 here is CASSHTPGTGPYEQYF. Written as DNA, the CDR3 is TGCGCCAGCAGCCATACCCCAGGGACGGGGCCCTACGAGCAGTACTTC.

This clonotype was found once. The V gene is TRBV12-3 or TRBV12-4, the J gene TRBJ2-2, with D unclear. V was trimmed by 3 bases and J by 2 bases, leaving 10 bases between them. The CDR3 is 15 residues long. CDR3 in amino acids: CASSFYSLNTGELFF. In DNA, the CDR3 is TGTGCCAGCAGTTTTTACAGTTTAAACACCGGGGAGCTGTTTTTT.

The rearrangement uses TRBV7-2 and TRBJ1-3; D not resolved. V gave up 2 bases and J gave up 3 bases, with 11 bases separating them. CDR1 is SGHTA, CDR2 FQGNSA, per germline. This CDR3 spans 15 amino acids. The CDR3 loop reads CASSLWPTLGNTIYF. CDR3 coding DNA: TGTGCCAGCAGCTTATGGCCGACACTTGGAAACACCATATATTTT.

In the case of this clonotype: At one end, the junction sequence differs from germline, possibly due to a read error. The genes are TRBV24-1 and TRBJ2-1, with 14 bases matching TRBD2. This CDR3 is 21 amino acids long. Germline CDR1 KGHDR, CDR2 SFDVKD. CDR3 DNA sequence: TGTGGCACCAGTGATTGGAAGACAGGGACTAGCGGGGGTCAAAACCTAAATGAGCAGTTCTTC. It translates to CGTSDWKTGTSGGQNLNEQFF.

This clonotype turned up a few times. The rearrangement uses TRBV4-1 and TRBJ2-1, with TRBD2 matching over 12 bases. CDR1 MGHRA and CDR2 YSYEKL come from the germline V gene. The trim removed 3 bases at V and 0 bases at J, leaving 9 bases unmatched. The CDR3 loop spans 19 amino acids. In DNA, the CDR3 is TGCGCCAGCAGCCATGTGACTCCGGGACTAGCGGGCTCCTACAATGAGCAGTTCTTC. It translates to CASSHVTPGLAGSYNEQFF.

The chain is built from TRBV25-1 and TRBJ2-7, with D perhaps matching TRBD1 or TRBD2 (6 bases each). The germline V gene has CDR1 MGHDK and CDR2 SYGVNS. Trimming cost V 8 bases and J 3 bases, with 14 bases left between them. The CDR3 extends over 13 amino acids. CDR3 loop: CASGGGIVYEQYF. The DNA of the CDR3 is TGTGCCAGCGGGGGCGGGATCGTCTACGAGCAGTACTTC.

This clonotype was picked up many times. The chain has TRBV30 and TRBJ1-1, with a weak D call TRBD1 (6 bases). This CDR3 contains 14 residues. V lost 0 bases and J lost 4, with 12 bases in between. CDR1 GTSNPN and CDR2 SVGIG come from the germline V gene (reference sequence). CDR3 coding DNA: TGTGCCTGGAGTGTGGGGGGGGCTGGCACTGAAGCTTTCTTT. Translation gives CAWSVGGAGTEAFF.

The CDR3 protein is CASSPARANQPQHF. Written as DNA, the CDR3 is TGTGCCAGCTCCCCCGCCAGGGCAAATCAGCCCCAGCATTTT. The chain has TRBV7-9 and TRBJ1-5; a possible D gene is TRBD1 (5 bases). The CDR3 is 14 residues long. The V gene's germline CDR1 is SEHNR and CDR2 FQNEAQ (reference sequence). The V gene lost 8 bases and the J gene lost 4 bases, with 15 bases spanning the gap. Drawing the rest from reference TRBV7-9 and TRBJ1-5, the complete variable domain is DTGVSQNPRHKITKRGQNVTFRCDPISEHNRLYWYRQTLGQGPEFLTYFQNEAQLEKSRLLSDRFSAERPKGSFSTLEIQRTEQGDSAMYLCASSPARANQPQHFGDGTRLSIL.

The rearrangement joins TRBV6-5 to TRBJ1-5, with D hard to call. Germline CDR1 and CDR2: MNHEY and SVGAGI. Trimming removed 0 bases from V and 6 bases from J, with 9 bases in between. The CDR3 extends over 14 amino acids. The CDR3 DNA reads TGTGCCAGCAGTTACTCGGCGGAATTTCAGCCCCAGCATTTT. Protein product: CASSYSAEFQPQHF.

This chain links TRBV5-1 with TRBJ2-2; D is unclear. The CDR3 runs 14 residues. Germline CDR1 is SGHRS and CDR2 is YFSETQ. Trimming cost V 9 bases and J 2 bases, with 14 bases left between them. This chain's CDR3 is CATTRSVNTGELFF. CDR3 sequence (DNA): TGCGCCACTACGAGGTCGGTTAACACCGGGGAGCTGTTTTTT.

The rearrangement joins TRBV4-1 to TRBJ2-7; TRBD1 or TRBD2 may be the D gene (5 bases each). V lost 0 bases and J 3 bases, leaving 9 bases between the germline ends. The germline V gene has CDR1 MGHRA and CDR2 YSYEKL. This CDR3 contains 14 residues. CDR3 residues: CASSQDRGGYEQYF. In DNA form, the CDR3 reads TGCGCCAGCAGCCAAGATCGGGGCGGCTACGAGCAGTACTTC.

The rearrangement joins TRBV3-1 to TRBJ2-3; 7 nucleotides agree with TRBD2. CDR1 and CDR2 (germline): LGHDT, YNNKEL (reference sequence). The junction had 1 base not matched to a gene; V was cut back by 0 bases and J by 4 bases. The CDR3 spans 14 residues. CDR3 coding DNA: TGTGCCAGCAGCCAAGATGGGGGGGCAGATACGCAGTATTTT. Its protein is CASSQDGGADTQYF.

This clonotype was picked up many times. J is TRBJ2-3 and V is TRBV27; TRBD2 matches at 10 bases. CDR3 length equals 15 residues. The V and J ends lost 5 bases and 2 bases, in that order; junction bases with no gene match: 4. Germline V gene lookup returns CDR1 MNHEY and CDR2 SMNVEV (reference sequence). As DNA, the CDR3 is TGTGCCAGCAGTCCACTAGCGGGGTCCACAGATACGCAGTATTTT. Its translation is CASSPLAGSTDTQYF.

This clonotype was observed once. V and J are TRBV28 and TRBJ2-5; D is perhaps TRBD2 (6 bases). Per germline, CDR1 MDHEN and CDR2 SYDVKM. The germline V and J ends were trimmed by 6 bases and 5 bases, with 19 bases remaining between them. The CDR3 length is 15 residues. The CDR3 sequence: CASRSRSGLPETQYF. The DNA for the CDR3 is TGTGCCAGCAGATCACGTAGCGGACTCCCCGAGACCCAGTACTTC.

Here the CDR3 reads CASSLIRGADEAFF. CDR3 bases: TGTGCCAGCAGTCTTATCAGGGGAGCTGATGAAGCTTTCTTT. V and J are TRBV27 and TRBJ1-1, with D possibly being TRBD1 (6 bases). Germline V lookup: CDR1 MNHEY, CDR2 SMNVEV (reference sequence). The CDR3 runs 14 residues. Trimming stripped 5 bases from V and 7 bases from J, with 17 bases between.

This clonotype occurred a few times. The chain joins TRBV7-9 to TRBJ2-2; TRBD2 matches 7 bases. Germline lookup yields CDR1 SEHNR and CDR2 FQNEAQ (reference sequence). J gave up 6 bases and V 0 bases, and 10 bases lay outside the gene matches. There are 17 residues in the CDR3. The chain's CDR3 is CASSLALAGAHAGELFF. In DNA form, the CDR3 reads TGTGCCAGCAGCTTAGCGCTGGCGGGAGCCCACGCCGGGGAGCTGTTTTTT.

This clonotype has only a few counts. The chain carries TRBV12-3 or TRBV12-4 and TRBJ1-5; 7 bases agree with TRBD1. After removal of 5 bases from V and 9 bases from J, the junction contained 10 bases not matched to a gene. The CDR3 covers 14 residues. The CDR3: CASSEGTVSRPQHF. CDR3 coding DNA: TGTGCCAGCAGTGAAGGGACAGTCTCGCGGCCCCAGCATTTT.